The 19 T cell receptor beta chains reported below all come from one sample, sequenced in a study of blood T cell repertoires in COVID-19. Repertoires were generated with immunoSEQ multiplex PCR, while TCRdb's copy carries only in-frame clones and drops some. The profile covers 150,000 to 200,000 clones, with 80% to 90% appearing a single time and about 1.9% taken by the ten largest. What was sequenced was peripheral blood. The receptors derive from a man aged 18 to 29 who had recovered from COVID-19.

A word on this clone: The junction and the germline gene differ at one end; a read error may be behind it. The CDR3 DNA reads TGTGCCAGCAGCTCCCGGGACAGGGACTCTCGGGCCAACGTCCTGACTTTC. Protein product: CASSSRDRDSRANVLTF. V gene TRBV11-2 combines with J gene TRBJ2-6; 9 positions agree with TRBD1. The CDR3 sequence is 17 residues long. CDR1 and CDR2 from the germline V gene are SGHAT and FQNNGV.

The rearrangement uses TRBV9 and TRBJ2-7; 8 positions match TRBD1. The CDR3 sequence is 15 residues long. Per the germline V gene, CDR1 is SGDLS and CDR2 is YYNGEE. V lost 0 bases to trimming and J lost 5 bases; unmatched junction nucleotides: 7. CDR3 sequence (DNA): TGTGCCAGCAGCGTAGAAAGAGGGACAGGTGACGAGCAGTACTTC. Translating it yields CASSVERGTGDEQYF.

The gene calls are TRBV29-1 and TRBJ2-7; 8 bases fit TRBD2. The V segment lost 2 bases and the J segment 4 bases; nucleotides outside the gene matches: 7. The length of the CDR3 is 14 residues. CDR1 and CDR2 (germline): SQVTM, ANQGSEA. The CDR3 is CSVEITGTSYEQYF. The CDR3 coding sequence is TGCAGCGTTGAAATAACCGGGACTAGTTACGAGCAGTACTTC.

CDR3 residues: CASSSTRDTQYF. CDR3 nucleotides: TGTGCCAGCAGTTCCACGAGGGATACGCAGTATTTT. This chain uses TRBV28 with TRBJ2-3; D is undetermined. The germline V gene has CDR1 MDHEN and CDR2 SYDVKM. Trimming pared 4 bases from V and 6 bases from J, leaving 8 bases between. This CDR3 is 12 amino acids long.

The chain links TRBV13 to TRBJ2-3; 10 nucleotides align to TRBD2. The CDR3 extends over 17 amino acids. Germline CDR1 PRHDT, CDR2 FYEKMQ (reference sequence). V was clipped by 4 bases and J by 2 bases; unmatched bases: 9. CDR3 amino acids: CASSSFIAGGDTDTQYF. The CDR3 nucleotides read TGTGCCAGCAGCTCTTTCATAGCGGGAGGAGACACAGATACGCAGTATTTT.

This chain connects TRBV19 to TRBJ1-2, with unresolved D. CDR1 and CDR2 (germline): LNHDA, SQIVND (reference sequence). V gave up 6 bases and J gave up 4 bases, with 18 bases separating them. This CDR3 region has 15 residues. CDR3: CASSRDFQIGYGYTF. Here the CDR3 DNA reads TGTGCCAGTAGCCGCGACTTCCAAATCGGCTATGGCTACACCTTC.

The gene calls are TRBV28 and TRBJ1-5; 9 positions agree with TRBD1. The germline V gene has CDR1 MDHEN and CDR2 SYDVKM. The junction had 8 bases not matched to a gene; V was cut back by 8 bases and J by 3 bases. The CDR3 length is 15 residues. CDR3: CASRRTGAPNQPQHF. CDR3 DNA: TGTGCCAGCCGTCGGACAGGGGCCCCCAATCAGCCCCAGCATTTT.

Here the CDR3 DNA reads TGTGCCAGTAGTGGACTAGCGGGGTTCCAAGAGACCCAGTACTTC. It codes for CASSGLAGFQETQYF. The rearrangement uses TRBV19 and TRBJ2-5; 12 nucleotides match TRBD2. This CDR3 spans 15 amino acids. V shed 5 bases, J shed 1 base, and the junction held 2 bases outside the gene matches. The germline V gene has CDR1 LNHDA and CDR2 SQIVND (reference sequence).

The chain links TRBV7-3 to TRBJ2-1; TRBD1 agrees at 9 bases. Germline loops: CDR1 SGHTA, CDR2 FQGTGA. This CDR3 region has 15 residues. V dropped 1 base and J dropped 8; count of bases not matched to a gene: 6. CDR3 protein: CASSLMGQGSDEQFF. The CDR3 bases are TGTGCCAGCAGCTTAATGGGACAGGGCTCCGATGAGCAGTTCTTC.

The chain's CDR3 is CASSVDQGAPEGTQYF. The CDR3 DNA sequence: TGTGCCAGCAGCGTAGACCAGGGGGCGCCGGAGGGGACCCAGTACTTC. This sequence joins TRBV9 and TRBJ2-5; 8 nucleotides agree with TRBD1. The CDR3 is made up of 16 amino acids. CDR1 and CDR2 from the germline V gene are SGDLS and YYNGEE. Losses at the gene ends were 0 bases for V and 7 bases for J; bases not matched to a gene: 11.

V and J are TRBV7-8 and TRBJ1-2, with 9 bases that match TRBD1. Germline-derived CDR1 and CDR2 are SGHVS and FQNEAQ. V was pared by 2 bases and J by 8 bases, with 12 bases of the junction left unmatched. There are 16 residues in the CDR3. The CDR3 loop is CASSLREDRGFVGYTF. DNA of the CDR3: TGTGCCAGCAGCTTAAGAGAGGACAGGGGTTTCGTCGGCTACACCTTC.

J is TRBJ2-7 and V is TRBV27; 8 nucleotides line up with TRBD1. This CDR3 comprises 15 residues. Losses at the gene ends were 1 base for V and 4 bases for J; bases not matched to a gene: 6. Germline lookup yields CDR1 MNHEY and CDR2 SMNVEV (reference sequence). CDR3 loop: CASSLLAGGVYEQYF. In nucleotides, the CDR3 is TGTGCCAGCAGTTTATTGGCAGGGGGCGTGTACGAGCAGTACTTC.

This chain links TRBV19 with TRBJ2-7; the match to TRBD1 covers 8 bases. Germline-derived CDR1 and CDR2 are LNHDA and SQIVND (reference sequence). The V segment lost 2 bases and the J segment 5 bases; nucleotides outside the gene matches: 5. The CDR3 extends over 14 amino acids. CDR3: CASSIRQGINEQYF. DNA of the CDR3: TGTGCCAGTAGTATACGACAGGGGATAAACGAGCAGTACTTC. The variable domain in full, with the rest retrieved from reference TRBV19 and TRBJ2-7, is DGGITQSPKYLFRKEGQNVTLSCEQNLNHDAMYWYRQDPGQGLRLIYYSQIVNDFQKGDIAEGYSVSREKKESFPLTVTSAQKNPTAFYLCASSIRQGINEQYFGPGTRLTVT.

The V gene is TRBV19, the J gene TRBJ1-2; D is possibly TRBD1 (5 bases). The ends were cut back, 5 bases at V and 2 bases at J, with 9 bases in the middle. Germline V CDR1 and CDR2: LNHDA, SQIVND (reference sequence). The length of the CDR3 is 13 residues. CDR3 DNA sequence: TGTGCCAGTAGTCTTACAGGAAACTATGGCTACACCTTC. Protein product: CASSLTGNYGYTF.

CDR3 sequence (DNA): TGTGCCAGTAGTTCGGCCTCCGGGACTAGCGTCTACGAGCAGTACTTC. Amino acids: CASSSASGTSVYEQYF. This chain links TRBV19 with TRBJ2-7; TRBD2 agrees at 10 bases. The CDR3 has 16 residues. V lost 5 bases and J lost 3; bases outside the gene matches: 10. Per the germline V gene, CDR1 is LNHDA and CDR2 is SQIVND (reference sequence).

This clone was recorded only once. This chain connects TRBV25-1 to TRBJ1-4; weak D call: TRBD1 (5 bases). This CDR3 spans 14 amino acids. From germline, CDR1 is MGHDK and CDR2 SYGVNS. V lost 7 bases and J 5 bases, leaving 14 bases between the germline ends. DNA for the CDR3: TGTGCCAGCAAGTATGGCAGGGTGAATGAAAAACTGTTTTTT. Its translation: CASKYGRVNEKLFF.

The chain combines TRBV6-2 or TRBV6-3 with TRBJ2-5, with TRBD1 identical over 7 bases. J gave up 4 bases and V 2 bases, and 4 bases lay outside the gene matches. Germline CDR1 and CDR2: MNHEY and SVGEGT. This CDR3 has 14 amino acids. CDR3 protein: CASSYEGALETQYF. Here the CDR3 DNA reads TGTGCCAGCAGTTACGAGGGGGCCCTAGAGACCCAGTACTTC.

The CDR3 reads CASSLLEEGNQPQHF. The DNA for the CDR3 is TGTGCCAGCAGTTTATTGGAGGAGGGCAATCAGCCCCAGCATTTT. The chain couples TRBV28 to TRBJ1-5; D remains unclear. CDR1 and CDR2 from the germline V gene are MDHEN and SYDVKM. V was shortened by 1 base and J by 2 bases, with 9 bases between the two germline ends. The CDR3 is 15 residues long.

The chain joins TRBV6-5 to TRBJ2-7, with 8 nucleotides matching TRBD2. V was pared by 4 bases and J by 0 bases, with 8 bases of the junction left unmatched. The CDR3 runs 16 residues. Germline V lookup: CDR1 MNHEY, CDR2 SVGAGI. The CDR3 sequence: CASSFGWGLDSYEQYF. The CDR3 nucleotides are TGTGCCAGCAGTTTCGGTTGGGGACTAGACTCCTACGAGCAGTACTTC.